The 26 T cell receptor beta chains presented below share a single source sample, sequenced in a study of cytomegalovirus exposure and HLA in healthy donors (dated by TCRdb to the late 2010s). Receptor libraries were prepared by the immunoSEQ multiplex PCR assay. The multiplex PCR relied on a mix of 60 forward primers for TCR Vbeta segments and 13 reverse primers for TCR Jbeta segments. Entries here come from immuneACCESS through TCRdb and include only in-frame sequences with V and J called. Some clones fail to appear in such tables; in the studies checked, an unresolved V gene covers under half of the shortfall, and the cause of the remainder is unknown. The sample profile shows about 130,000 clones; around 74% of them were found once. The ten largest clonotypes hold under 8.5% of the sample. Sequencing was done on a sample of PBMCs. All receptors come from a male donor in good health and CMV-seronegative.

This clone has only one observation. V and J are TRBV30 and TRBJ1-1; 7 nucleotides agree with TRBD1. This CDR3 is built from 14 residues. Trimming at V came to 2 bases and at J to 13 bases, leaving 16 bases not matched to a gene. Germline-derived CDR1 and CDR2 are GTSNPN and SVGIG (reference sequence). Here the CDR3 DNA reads TGTGCCTGGAGTAGGGACAGTGGACTTGAGAGGAATTTCTTT. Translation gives CAWSRDSGLERNFF.

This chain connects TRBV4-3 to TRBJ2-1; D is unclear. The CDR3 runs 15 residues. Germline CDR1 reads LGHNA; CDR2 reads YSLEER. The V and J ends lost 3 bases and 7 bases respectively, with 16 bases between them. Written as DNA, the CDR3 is TGCGCCAGCAGCCAGGAACCCGAGGTTCGTAATGAGCAGTTCTTC. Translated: CASSQEPEVRNEQFF.

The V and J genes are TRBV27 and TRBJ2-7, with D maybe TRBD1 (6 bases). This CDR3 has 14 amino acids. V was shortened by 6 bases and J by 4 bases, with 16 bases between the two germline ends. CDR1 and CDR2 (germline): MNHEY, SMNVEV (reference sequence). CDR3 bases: TGTGCCAGCAGCCTCCTCGGGACACCTTACGAGCAGTACTTC. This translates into CASSLLGTPYEQYF.

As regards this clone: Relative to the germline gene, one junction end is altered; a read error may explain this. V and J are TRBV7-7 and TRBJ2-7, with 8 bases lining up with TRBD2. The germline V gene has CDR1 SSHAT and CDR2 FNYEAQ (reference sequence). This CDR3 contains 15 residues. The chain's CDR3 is CASSLGAGEGYEQYF. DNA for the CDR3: TGTGCTAGCAGTTTGGGAGCGGGAGAAGGCTACGAGCAGTACTTC.

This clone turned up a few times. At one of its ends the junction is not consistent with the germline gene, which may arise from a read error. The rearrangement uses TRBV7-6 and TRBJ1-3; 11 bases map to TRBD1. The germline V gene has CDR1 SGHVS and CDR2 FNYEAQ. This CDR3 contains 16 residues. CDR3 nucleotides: TGTGCCAGCAGCTTATTAGGACAGGGGGCTGGGAACACCATATATTTT. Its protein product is CASSLLGQGAGNTIYF.

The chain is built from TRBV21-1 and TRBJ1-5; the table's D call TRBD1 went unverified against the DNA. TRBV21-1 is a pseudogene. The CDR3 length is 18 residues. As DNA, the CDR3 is TGTGCCAGCAGCCGGCTTTTGTCACGGACAGGGCCCAATCAGCCCCAGCATTTT. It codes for CASSRLLSRTGPNQPQHF.

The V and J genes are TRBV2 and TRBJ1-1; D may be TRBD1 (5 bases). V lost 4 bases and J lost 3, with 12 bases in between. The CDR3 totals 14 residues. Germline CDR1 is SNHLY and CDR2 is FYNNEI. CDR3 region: CASSGGGGYTEAFF. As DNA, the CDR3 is TGTGCCAGCAGTGGCGGTGGGGGGTACACTGAAGCTTTCTTT.

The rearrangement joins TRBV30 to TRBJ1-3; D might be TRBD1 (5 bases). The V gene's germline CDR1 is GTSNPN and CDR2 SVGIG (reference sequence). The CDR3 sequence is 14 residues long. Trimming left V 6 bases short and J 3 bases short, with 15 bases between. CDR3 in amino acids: CACPQGLGGNTIYF. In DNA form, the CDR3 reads TGTGCCTGTCCGCAGGGACTGGGTGGAAACACCATATATTTT.

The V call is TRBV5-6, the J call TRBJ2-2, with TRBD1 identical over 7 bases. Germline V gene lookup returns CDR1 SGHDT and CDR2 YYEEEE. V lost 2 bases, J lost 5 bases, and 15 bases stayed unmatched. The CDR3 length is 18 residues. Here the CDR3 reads CASSFSMQQGVRTGELFF. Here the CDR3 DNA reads TGTGCCAGCAGCTTCTCAATGCAGCAGGGGGTGAGGACCGGGGAGCTGTTTTTT. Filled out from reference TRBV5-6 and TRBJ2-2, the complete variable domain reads DAGVTQSPTHLIKTRGQQVTLRCSPKSGHDTVSWYQQALGQGPQFIFQYYEEEERQRGNFPDRFSGHQFPNYSSELNVNALLLGDSALYLCASSFSMQQGVRTGELFFGEGSRLTVL.

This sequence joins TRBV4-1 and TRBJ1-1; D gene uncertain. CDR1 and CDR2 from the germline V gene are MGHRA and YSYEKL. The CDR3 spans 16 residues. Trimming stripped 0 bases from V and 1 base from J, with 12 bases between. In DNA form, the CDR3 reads TGCGCCAGCAGCCAAGATAAGCACTCATCGAACACTGAAGCTTTCTTT. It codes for CASSQDKHSSNTEAFF.

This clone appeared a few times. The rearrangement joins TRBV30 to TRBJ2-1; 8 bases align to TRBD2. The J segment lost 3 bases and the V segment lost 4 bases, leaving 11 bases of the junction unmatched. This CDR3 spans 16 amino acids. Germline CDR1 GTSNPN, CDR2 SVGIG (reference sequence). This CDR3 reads CAWNILAGGLYNEQFF. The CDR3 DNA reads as TGTGCCTGGAATATATTGGCGGGGGGCCTCTACAATGAGCAGTTCTTC.

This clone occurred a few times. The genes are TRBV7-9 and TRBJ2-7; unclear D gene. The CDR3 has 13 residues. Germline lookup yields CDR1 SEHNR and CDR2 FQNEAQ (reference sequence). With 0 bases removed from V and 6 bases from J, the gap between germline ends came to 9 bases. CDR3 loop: CASSLAGVSEQYF. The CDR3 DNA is TGTGCCAGCAGCTTAGCCGGAGTATCCGAGCAGTACTTC. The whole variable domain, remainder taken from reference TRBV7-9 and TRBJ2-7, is DTGVSQNPRHKITKRGQNVTFRCDPISEHNRLYWYRQTLGQGPEFLTYFQNEAQLEKSRLLSDRFSAERPKGSFSTLEIQRTEQGDSAMYLCASSLAGVSEQYFGPGTRLTVT.

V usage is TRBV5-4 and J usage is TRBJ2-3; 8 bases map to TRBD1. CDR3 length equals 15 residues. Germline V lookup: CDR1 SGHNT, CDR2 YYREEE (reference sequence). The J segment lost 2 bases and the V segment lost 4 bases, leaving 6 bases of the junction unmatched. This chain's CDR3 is CASSPGQGFTDTQYF. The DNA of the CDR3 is TGTGCCAGCAGCCCCGGACAGGGTTTCACAGATACGCAGTATTTT.

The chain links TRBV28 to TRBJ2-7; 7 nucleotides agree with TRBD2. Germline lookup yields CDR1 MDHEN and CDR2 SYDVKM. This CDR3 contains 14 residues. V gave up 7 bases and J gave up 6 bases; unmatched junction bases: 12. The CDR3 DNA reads TGTGCCAGCAAATTAGGGGAGCGGGGCGGCGAGCAGTACTTC. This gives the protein CASKLGERGGEQYF.

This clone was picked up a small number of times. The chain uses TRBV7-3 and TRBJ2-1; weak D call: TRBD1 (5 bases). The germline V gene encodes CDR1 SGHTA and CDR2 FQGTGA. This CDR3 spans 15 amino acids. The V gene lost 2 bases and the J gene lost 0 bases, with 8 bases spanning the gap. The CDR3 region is CASSLGTGSYNEQFF. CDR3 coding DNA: TGTGCCAGCAGCTTAGGCACAGGCTCCTACAATGAGCAGTTCTTC.

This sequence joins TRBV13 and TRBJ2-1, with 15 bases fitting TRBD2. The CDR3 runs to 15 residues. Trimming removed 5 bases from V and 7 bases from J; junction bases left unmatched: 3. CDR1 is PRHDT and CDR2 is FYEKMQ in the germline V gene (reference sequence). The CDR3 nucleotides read TGTGCCAGCAGCGAAGGACTAGCGGGAGGGAATGAGCAGTTCTTC. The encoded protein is CASSEGLAGGNEQFF.

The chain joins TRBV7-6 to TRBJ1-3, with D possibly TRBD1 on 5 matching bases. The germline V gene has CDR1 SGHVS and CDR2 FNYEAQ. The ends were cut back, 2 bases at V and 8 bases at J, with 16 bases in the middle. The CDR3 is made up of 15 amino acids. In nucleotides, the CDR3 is TGTGCCAGCAGCTTAACGGCGGGGGGGTTTGACACCATATATTTT. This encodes CASSLTAGGFDTIYF.

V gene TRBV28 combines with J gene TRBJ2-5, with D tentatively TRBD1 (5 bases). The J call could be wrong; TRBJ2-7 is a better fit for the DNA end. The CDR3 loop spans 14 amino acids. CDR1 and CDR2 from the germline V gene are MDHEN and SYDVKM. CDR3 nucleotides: TGTGCCAGCAAGGCGGCAGGGAACTCCTACGAGCAGTACTTC. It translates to CASKAAGNSYEQYF.

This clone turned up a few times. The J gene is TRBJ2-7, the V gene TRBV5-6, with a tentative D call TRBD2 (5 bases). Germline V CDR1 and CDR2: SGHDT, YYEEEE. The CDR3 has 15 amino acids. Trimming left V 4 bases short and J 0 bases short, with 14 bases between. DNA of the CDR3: TGTGCCAGCAGCCTCTATTTTGGGAGCTCCTACGAGCAGTACTTC. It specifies CASSLYFGSSYEQYF.

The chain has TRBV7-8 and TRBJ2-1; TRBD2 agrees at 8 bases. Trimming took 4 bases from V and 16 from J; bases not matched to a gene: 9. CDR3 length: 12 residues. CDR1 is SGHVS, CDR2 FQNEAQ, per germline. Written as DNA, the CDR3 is TGTGCCAGCAGCTCCCCGGGACTAGTGTACTTCTTC. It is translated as CASSSPGLVYFF.

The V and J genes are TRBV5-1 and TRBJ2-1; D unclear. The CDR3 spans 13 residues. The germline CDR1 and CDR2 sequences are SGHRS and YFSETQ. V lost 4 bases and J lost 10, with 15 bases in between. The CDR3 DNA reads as TGCGCCAGCAGCACGGTGGGCCGGTGGGAGCAGTTCTTC. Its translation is CASSTVGRWEQFF.

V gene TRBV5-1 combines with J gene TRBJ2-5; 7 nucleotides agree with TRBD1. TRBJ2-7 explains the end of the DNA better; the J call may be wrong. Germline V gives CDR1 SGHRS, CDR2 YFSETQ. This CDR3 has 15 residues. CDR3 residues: CASSLIGGAAYEQYF. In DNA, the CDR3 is TGCGCCAGCAGCTTGATAGGGGGCGCAGCCTACGAGCAGTACTTC.

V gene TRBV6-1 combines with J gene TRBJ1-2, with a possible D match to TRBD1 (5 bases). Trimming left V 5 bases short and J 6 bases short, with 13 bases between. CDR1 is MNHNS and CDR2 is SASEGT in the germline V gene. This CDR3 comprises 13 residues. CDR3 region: CASSTLDRDGYTF. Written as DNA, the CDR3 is TGTGCCAGCAGTACCCTCGACAGAGATGGCTACACCTTC.

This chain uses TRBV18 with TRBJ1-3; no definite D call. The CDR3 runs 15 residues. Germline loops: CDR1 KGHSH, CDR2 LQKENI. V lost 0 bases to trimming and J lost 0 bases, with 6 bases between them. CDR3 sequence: CASSPPIDSGNTIYF. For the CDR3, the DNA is TGTGCCAGCTCACCACCGATAGACTCTGGAAACACCATATATTTT.

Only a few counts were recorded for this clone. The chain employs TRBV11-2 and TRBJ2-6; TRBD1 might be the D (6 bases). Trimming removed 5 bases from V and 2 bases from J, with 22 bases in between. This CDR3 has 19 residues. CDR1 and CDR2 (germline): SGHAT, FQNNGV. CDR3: CASSPRRVGKGAGANVLTF. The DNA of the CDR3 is TGTGCCAGCAGCCCGCGCCGGGTGGGTAAGGGGGCTGGGGCCAACGTCCTGACTTTC.

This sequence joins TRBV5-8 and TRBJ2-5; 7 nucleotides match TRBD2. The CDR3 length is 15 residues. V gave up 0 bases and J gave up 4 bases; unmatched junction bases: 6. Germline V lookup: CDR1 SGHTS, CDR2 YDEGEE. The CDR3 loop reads CASSLGLADGETQYF. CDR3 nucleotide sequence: TGTGCCAGCAGCTTGGGGCTAGCGGATGGAGAGACCCAGTACTTC.